The following is a TCR beta chain sequence with its context. The data originate from a study of blood T cells in healthy people across ages. The CDR3 loop spans 18 amino acids. Germline V gene data show CDR1 as SGHTA and CDR2 as FQGNSA. Unmatched junction bases numbered 4, after V lost 2 bases and J lost 0 bases. A second about 6 to 12 cycle PCR used barcoded and J-beta primers. TCRdb recomputed calls from the 5' RACE reads with MiXCR, one row per CDR3 protein. The sample records 650,000 to 1,000,000 distinct CDR3 sequences, roughly 34% being singletons. Sample: blood. The chain carries TRBV7-2 and TRBJ2-1; 13 bases match TRBD2. The TCR originated in a young man in good health. CDR3 nucleotide sequence: TGTGCCAGCAGCTTACGACTAGCGGGGGGTAGCTCCTACAATGAGCAGTTCTTC. The encoded protein is CASSLRLAGGSSYNEQFF.